The next 10 T cell receptor beta chains were all read from a single sample in a study of T cell responses to AZD1222 COVID-19 vaccine. Sequencing used immunoSEQ multiplex PCR; TCRdb keeps in-frame clones, though not all of them. The repertoire holds about 92,000 clones, with about nine tenths as singletons. This specimen was peripheral blood, taken on day 0 of AZD1222 vaccination. The origin of the receptors is an adult in good health.

This clone was observed once. CDR3 amino acids: CASSENRASGYTF. CDR3 DNA: TGCGCCAGCAGTGAAAACAGGGCCTCCGGCTACACCTTC. V gene TRBV10-1 combines with J gene TRBJ1-2; D perhaps matches TRBD1 (6 bases). The germline gives CDR1 WNHNN, CDR2 SYGVQD (reference sequence). This CDR3 contains 13 residues. Trimming removed 3 bases from V and 8 bases from J, with 13 bases in between.

The chain combines TRBV2 with TRBJ2-7; D gene uncertain. Per the germline V gene, CDR1 is SNHLY and CDR2 is FYNNEI. The V end was cut by 7 bases, the J end by 8 bases, with 21 bases between. CDR3 size: 14 residues. Here the CDR3 DNA reads TGTGCCAGCATGTTCGGTCGTGAATCACCCAAGCAGTACTTC. It translates to CASMFGRESPKQYF.

V gene TRBV5-1 combines with J gene TRBJ2-7; the D gene is possibly TRBD1 (6 bases). This CDR3 is built from 17 residues. Between the trimmed V and J ends, which lost 8 bases and 1 base, there was a span of 25 bases. The germline CDR1 and CDR2 sequences are SGHRS and YFSETQ. The CDR3 nucleotides are TGCGCCAGGAAAAAGTCCGAACAGGGCCCCATATCCTACGAGCAGTACTTC. Translating it yields CARKKSEQGPISYEQYF.

This rearrangement joins TRBV7-9 to TRBJ1-6; the match to TRBD1 covers 10 bases. Germline V CDR1 and CDR2: SEHNR, FQNEAQ (reference sequence). V was clipped by 4 bases and J by 10 bases; unmatched bases: 7. CDR3 size: 15 residues. CDR3 residues: CASSSRGTGVSPLHF. CDR3 coding DNA: TGTGCCAGCAGCTCCCGTGGGACAGGGGTCTCACCCCTCCACTTT. Full variable domain (rest looked up from reference TRBV7-9 and TRBJ1-6): DTGVSQNPRHKITKRGQNVTFRCDPISEHNRLYWYRQTLGQGPEFLTYFQNEAQLEKSRLLSDRFSAERPKGSFSTLEIQRTEQGDSAMYLCASSSRGTGVSPLHFGNGTRLTVT.

The genes are TRBV29-1 and TRBJ2-7; 10 nucleotides match TRBD1. Looked up from germline, CDR1 is SQVTM and CDR2 is ANQGSEA. The CDR3 has 13 residues. With 7 bases clipped from V and 3 bases from J, the junction kept 6 bases outside the gene matches. The CDR3 DNA sequence: TGCAGCGCCCGGACAGGGGGGAACTACGAGCAGTACTTC. Its translation is CSARTGGNYEQYF.

The rearrangement links TRBV4-1 to TRBJ1-6; perhaps TRBD1 as D (5 bases). V was shortened by 0 bases and J by 6 bases, with 9 bases between the two germline ends. The CDR3 has 15 residues. Germline-derived CDR1 and CDR2 are MGHRA and YSYEKL. For the CDR3, the DNA is TGCGCCAGCAGCCAAGATCTGGGGCTTAATTCACCCCTCCACTTT. As protein: CASSQDLGLNSPLHF.

The chain combines TRBV28 with TRBJ1-5; 10 nucleotides align to TRBD1. J lost 2 bases, V lost 5 bases, and 15 bases had no gene match. CDR1 and CDR2 (germline): MDHEN, SYDVKM. The CDR3 covers 19 residues. CDR3 amino acids: CASSPATGTGVRGNQPQHF. CDR3 coding DNA: TGTGCCAGCAGTCCCGCGACCGGGACAGGGGTACGAGGCAATCAGCCCCAGCATTTT.

DNA of the CDR3: TGTGCCAGCAGACAGGGGGAAAATCAGCCCCAGCATTTT. This gives the protein CASRQGENQPQHF. The chain combines TRBV7-9 with TRBJ1-5, with TRBD1 matching 8 bases. V was pared by 6 bases and J by 4 bases, with 2 bases of the junction left unmatched. CDR3 length equals 13 residues. Germline loops: CDR1 SEHNR, CDR2 FQNEAQ (reference sequence). The full variable domain, its missing parts supplied by reference TRBV7-9 and TRBJ1-5, is DTGVSQNPRHKITKRGQNVTFRCDPISEHNRLYWYRQTLGQGPEFLTYFQNEAQLEKSRLLSDRFSAERPKGSFSTLEIQRTEQGDSAMYLCASRQGENQPQHFGDGTRLSIL.

The V gene is TRBV9, the J gene TRBJ2-2; 9 bases line up with TRBD2. Trimming removed 4 bases from V and 2 bases from J; junction bases left unmatched: 12. The germline CDR1 and CDR2 sequences are SGDLS and YYNGEE. This CDR3 is 18 amino acids long. The chain's CDR3 is CASSPKGLADSNTGELFF. In DNA, the CDR3 is TGTGCCAGCAGCCCCAAGGGACTAGCTGACAGCAACACCGGGGAGCTGTTTTTT.

This chain links TRBV7-2 with TRBJ2-3; D gene unclear. The CDR3 is 15 residues long. Germline V gene data show CDR1 as SGHTA and CDR2 as FQGNSA. V lost 6 bases and J 5 bases, leaving 18 bases between the germline ends. In nucleotides, the CDR3 is TGTGCCAGCAGAACGTCAAGGGCTTTGGTAGATACGCAGTATTTT. Translation: CASRTSRALVDTQYF. The full variable domain, with the rest looked up from reference TRBV7-2 and TRBJ2-3, is GAGVSQSPSNKVTEKGKDVELRCDPISGHTALYWYRQSLGQGLEFLIYFQGNSAPDKSGLPSDRFSAERTGGSVSTLTIQRTQQEDSAVYLCASRTSRALVDTQYFGPGTRLTVL.